Listed here are 11 T cell receptor beta chains from one sample, sequenced in a study of shared clonotypes between healthy human individuals. Libraries were prepared by immunoSEQ multiplex PCR; TCRdb keeps only in-frame clonotypes and omits some of them. The data hold under 650,000 clones, with 96% observed a single time. Material: naive CD4+ T cells sorted from blood. As to subset: CD45RA+ positively selected. Receptor source: a woman aged 30 to 39 in good health.

This chain joins TRBV6-1 and TRBJ2-7; D is undetermined. Germline CDR1 is MNHNS and CDR2 is SASEGT. V was trimmed by 4 bases and J by 2 bases, leaving 12 bases between them. The CDR3 spans 14 residues. CDR3 nucleotides: TGTGCCAGCAGTGTATCGGACCAGACCTACGAGCAGTACTTC. Translation: CASSVSDQTYEQYF.

J is TRBJ2-3 and V is TRBV11-2; 10 positions agree with TRBD1. CDR1 is SGHAT, CDR2 FQNNGV, per germline. Losses at the gene ends were 4 bases for V and 1 base for J; bases not matched to a gene: 2. This CDR3 has 15 residues. The CDR3 nucleotides are TGTGCCAGCAGCTATGGGACAGGGGGCACAGATACGCAGTATTTT. Amino acid sequence: CASSYGTGGTDTQYF.

The chain combines TRBV7-9 with TRBJ1-4; 10 nucleotides align to TRBD1. Per the germline V gene, CDR1 is SEHNR and CDR2 is FQNEAQ (reference sequence). The CDR3 totals 14 residues. The V segment lost 6 bases and the J segment 8 bases; nucleotides outside the gene matches: 6. DNA for the CDR3: TGTGCCAGCAGAAGGACAGGGGGAGACGAAAAACTGTTTTTT. This encodes CASRRTGGDEKLFF.

J is TRBJ1-2 and V is TRBV5-4; TRBD1 aligns across 9 bases. The CDR3 is 14 residues long. The trim removed 1 base at V and 6 bases at J, leaving 4 bases unmatched. CDR1 and CDR2 from the germline V gene are SGHNT and YYREEE (reference sequence). The CDR3 here is CASSLTGTGNGYTF. The CDR3 DNA reads as TGTGCCAGCAGCTTGACCGGGACAGGGAATGGCTACACCTTC.

V gene TRBV10-3 combines with J gene TRBJ1-1; D is uncertain. The CDR3 has 12 amino acids. The V gene's germline CDR1 is ENHRY and CDR2 SYGVKD. V lost 0 bases to trimming and J lost 7 bases, with 6 bases between them. CDR3 residues: CAISESQYEAFF. Written as DNA, the CDR3 is TGTGCCATCAGTGAGTCCCAGTATGAAGCTTTCTTT.

The V and J genes are TRBV6-1 and TRBJ1-5; 10 nucleotides agree with TRBD1. V was clipped by 3 bases and J by 6 bases; unmatched bases: 11. CDR1 MNHNS and CDR2 SASEGT come from the germline V gene. This CDR3 contains 17 residues. CDR3 in DNA: TGTGCCAGCAGTGAGCACGCTCATGGACAGGGGGGTCAGCCCCAGCATTTT. Its translation: CASSEHAHGQGGQPQHF.

V is TRBV19 and J is TRBJ2-7, with 13 bases fitting TRBD2. Losses at the gene ends were 0 bases for V and 2 bases for J; bases not matched to a gene: 10. Per the germline V gene, CDR1 is LNHDA and CDR2 is SQIVND (reference sequence). This CDR3 is built from 19 residues. The CDR3, as DNA: TGTGCCAGTAGTATAGATTCACGAGGACTAGCGGGAGCCGCCTACGAGCAGTACTTC. Translation: CASSIDSRGLAGAAYEQYF.

V gene TRBV9 combines with J gene TRBJ2-5, with TRBD1 as a possible D gene (5 bases). Matching the DNA end better, TRBJ2-7 makes the J call doubtful. Germline V CDR1 and CDR2: SGDLS, YYNGEE. This CDR3 is 14 amino acids long. CDR3 amino acids: CASSPRTGSYEQYF. In DNA, the CDR3 is TGTGCCAGCAGCCCGAGAACAGGCAGCTACGAGCAGTACTTC.

This chain joins TRBV7-9 and TRBJ2-7; TRBD2 agrees at 7 bases. The CDR3 is made up of 13 amino acids. V trimming: 5 bases; J trimming: 5 bases; junction bases outside the gene matches: 6. Germline lookup yields CDR1 SEHNR and CDR2 FQNEAQ (reference sequence). CDR3 in amino acids: CASSASGNHEQYF. DNA for the CDR3: TGTGCCAGCAGCGCGAGCGGGAATCACGAGCAGTACTTC. Complete variable domain (other parts from reference TRBV7-9 and TRBJ2-7): DTGVSQNPRHKITKRGQNVTFRCDPISEHNRLYWYRQTLGQGPEFLTYFQNEAQLEKSRLLSDRFSAERPKGSFSTLEIQRTEQGDSAMYLCASSASGNHEQYFGPGTRLTVT.

The chain has TRBV4-2 and TRBJ2-7, with 14 bases that match TRBD2. The V gene's germline CDR1 is LGHNA and CDR2 YNFKEQ. Unmatched junction bases numbered 8, after V lost 3 bases and J lost 7 bases. The CDR3 has 16 amino acids. CDR3 DNA: TGTGCCAGCAGCCAGGAAGGGACTAGCGGGAGTCGTGAGCAGTACTTC. It specifies CASSQEGTSGSREQYF.

The table lists this clone with a count of one. This chain joins TRBV6-6 and TRBJ2-7; D may be TRBD2 (6 bases). Germline CDR1 is MNHNY and CDR2 is SVGAGI (reference sequence). Trimming removed 2 bases from V and 4 bases from J, with 15 bases in between. The CDR3 covers 15 residues. CDR3 nucleotides: TGTGCCAGCAGTTACCCCGGGGGTCCCTCGTACGAGCAGTACTTC. It codes for CASSYPGGPSYEQYF.